The entry that follows covers one T cell receptor beta chain sequence. The sample originates from a study of CD8+ T cells in alopecia areata. Described treatment: oral pan-JAK inhibitor, 5-10 mg twice daily. Germline-derived CDR1 and CDR2 are LNHDA and SQIVND (reference sequence). The CDR3 has 13 residues. Trimming took off 5 bases at V and 8 bases at J, with 13 bases between the two ends. TCR sequencing used cDNA made by reverse transcription of extracted RNA. Some clones are missing from TCRdb's copy, which holds only in-frame ones; the method was immunoSEQ multiplex PCR. The sample records 130,000 to 150,000 clones, roughly four fifths being singletons.

This chain uses TRBV19 with TRBJ2-1, with D perhaps matching TRBD2 (6 bases). The material was CD8+ T cells sorted from blood, obtained at week 4, from a patient treated with tofacitinib. The sequence derives from a human donor with alopecia areata. The CDR3 here is CASSAGTRDEQFF. DNA for the CDR3: TGTGCCAGTAGTGCGGGGACGCGCGATGAGCAGTTCTTC. The full variable domain, in which reference TRBV19 and TRBJ2-1 provide the parts outside the CDR3, is DGGITQSPKYLFRKEGQNVTLSCEQNLNHDAMYWYRQDPGQGLRLIYYSQIVNDFQKGDIAEGYSVSREKKESFPLTVTSAQKNPTAFYLCASSAGTRDEQFFGPGTRLTVL.